This T cell receptor (beta chain) was identified in a study of blood T cell repertoires in COVID-19. The wider study: PBMCs, B-cell-depleted T cells, or T cells provided the cDNA or gDNA that made up the material.

Trimming took 1 base from V and 5 from J, leaving 9 bases between them. The CDR3 spans 13 residues. Germline-derived CDR1 and CDR2 are SGDLS and YYNGEE. This clone was detected only once. In the original processing: Reference gene primer amplification gave nucleated cell count estimates. Clones were read by immunoSEQ multiplex PCR, and TCRdb kept only the in-frame ones, dropping some. That table furnishes V, J and clone size, whereas the DNA furnished D and trimming. The sample has about 160,000 clones; about three quarters are singletons. The J gene is TRBJ2-5, the V gene TRBV9; perhaps TRBD1 as D (6 bases). The clonotype was recovered from a man between 60 and 75 years old with acute or convalescent COVID-19. Sequenced sample: peripheral blood. CDR3: CASSVRGSETQYF. The CDR3 DNA follows: TGTGCCAGCAGCGTAAGGGGGTCCGAGACCCAGTACTTC.